Sequencing of this T cell receptor (beta chain) was carried out in a study of blood T cell repertoires in COVID-19. This clone was seen only a few times. Here immunoSEQ multiplex PCR was the method, and the copy in TCRdb shows in-frame clones only, minus some. The sample yields fewer than 350,000 clones, around 90% seen once. The germline V gene encodes CDR1 KGHSH and CDR2 LQKENI. This CDR3 contains 15 residues. Trimming took off 2 bases at V and 5 bases at J, with 10 bases between the two ends. The sequencing input was peripheral blood. The genes are TRBV18 and TRBJ1-6, with D unresolved. This TCR was recovered from a woman aged 25 to 45 with COVID-19, enrolled during active disease. The CDR3 loop reads CASSPNQANNSPLHF. CDR3 in DNA: TGTGCCAGCTCACCAAATCAGGCGAATAATTCACCCCTCCACTTT.